This TCR beta chain was captured by sequencing in a study of control samples from healthy donors and cancer patients. The CDR3 has 14 amino acids. J was trimmed by 5 bases and V by 4 bases; bases with no gene match: 4. CDR1 is LGHDT, CDR2 YNNKEL, per germline (reference sequence). Generated by immunoSEQ multiplex PCR, the TCRdb table keeps only in-frame clones and is missing some. Of approximately 82,000 clones listed, 80% to 95% are singletons. The V gene is TRBV3-1 (or the pseudogene TRBV3-2), the J gene TRBJ1-2; 10 bases line up with TRBD1. The sample comprised PBMCs. This clonotype was obtained from a woman in her thirties or forties with lung cancer. CDR3 nucleotides: TGTGCCAGCAGCCCGGACAGGGGGAAGTATGGCTACACCTTC. Translating gives CASSPDRGKYGYTF.